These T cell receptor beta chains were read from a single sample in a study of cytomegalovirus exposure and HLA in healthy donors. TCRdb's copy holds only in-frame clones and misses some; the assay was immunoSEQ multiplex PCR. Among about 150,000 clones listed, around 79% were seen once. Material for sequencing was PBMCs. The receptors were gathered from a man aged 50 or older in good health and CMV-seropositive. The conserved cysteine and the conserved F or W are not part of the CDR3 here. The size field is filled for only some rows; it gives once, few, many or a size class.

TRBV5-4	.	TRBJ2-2	ASSRQGANTGELF
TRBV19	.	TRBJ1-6	ASSYDAESGQGDSPLH
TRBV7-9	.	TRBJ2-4	ASSLAVSDTLS
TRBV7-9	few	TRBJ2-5	ASRPGLGFQETQY
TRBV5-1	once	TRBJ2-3	ASSFIAGVPDTQY
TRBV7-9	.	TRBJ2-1	ASSQDRVPPYNEQF
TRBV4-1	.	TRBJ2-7	ASSQDVSGRIYEQY
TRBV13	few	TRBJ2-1	ASRDIYNEQF
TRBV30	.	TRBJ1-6	AWSVTAGITLH
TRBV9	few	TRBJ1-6	ASSVGGGPYNSPLH
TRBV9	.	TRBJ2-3	ASSVGPLGATQY
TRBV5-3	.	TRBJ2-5	ARSSTRAGMEQY
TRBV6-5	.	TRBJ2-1	ASRAGLAGGYEQF
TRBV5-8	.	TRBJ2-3	ASSFTGGSLDTQY
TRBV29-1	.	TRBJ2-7	SVLPGPRFYEQY
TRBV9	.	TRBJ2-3	ASSVAGVTDTQY
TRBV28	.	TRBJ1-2	ASSLGRGASGYT
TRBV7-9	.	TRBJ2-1	ASSLLPTRYNEQF
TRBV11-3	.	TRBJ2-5	ASSFRRRQNVQETQY
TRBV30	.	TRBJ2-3	AWGNTESTDTQY
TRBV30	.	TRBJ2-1	AWRGTSGRSSYNEQF
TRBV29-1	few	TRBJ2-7	SVYLNYEQY
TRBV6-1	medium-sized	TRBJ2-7	ASIKGRYEQY
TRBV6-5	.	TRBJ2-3	ASRPGAQDTQY
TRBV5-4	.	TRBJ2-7	ASSLFLAGQYGQY
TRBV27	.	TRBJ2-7	ASRRAGPYEQY
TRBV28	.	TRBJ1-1	ASSFFGGGGAEAF
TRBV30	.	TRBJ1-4	AWDGQGSTNEKLF
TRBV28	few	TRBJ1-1	ASTVGAGWEGSTEAF
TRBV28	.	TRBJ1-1	ASWGWDRGREAF
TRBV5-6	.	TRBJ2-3	ASSLVAVGDTQY
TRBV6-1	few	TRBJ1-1	ASRQNTEAF
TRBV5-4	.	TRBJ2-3	ASSLETGWEDTQY
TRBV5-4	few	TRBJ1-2	ASSFLGGGYGYT
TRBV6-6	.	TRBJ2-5	ASMNRGFGETQY
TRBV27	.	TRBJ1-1	ASSPWTGSRGNTEAF
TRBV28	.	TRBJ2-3	ASTSQLGGKSTDTQY
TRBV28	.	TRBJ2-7	ASSSGARNEQY
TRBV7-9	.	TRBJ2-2	ASSLAGTNTGELF
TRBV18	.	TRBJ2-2	ASSPTPGQGGTGELF